This T cell receptor beta chain was documented in a study of cytomegalovirus exposure and HLA in healthy donors. Turning to this clone: Its antigen is still unknown.

Primers for the PCR totalled 60 Vbeta and 13 Jbeta. Data came from immunoSEQ multiplex PCR; TCRdb stores just in-frame clones and leaves some out. The sample has about 79,000 clones, roughly two thirds seen once; the top ten hold around 6.9%. Study outcomes and limitations: Rare sequences made up most TCRs, while some public TCRs were found in many donors. Researchers counted around 150 TCR beta chains as cytomegalovirus-associated. What a later analysis reportedly showed was that an Asian-associated ancestry cluster had fewer N-insertions than the roughly 670-donor mean.

Sequenced: PBMCs. This sequence originates from a woman between 50 and 59 years old in good health and CMV-seropositive.

The chain's CDR3 is CATSRGNRGGDQPQHF. In DNA form, the CDR3 reads TGTGCCACCAGCAGGGGGAACCGGGGCGGGGATCAGCCCCAGCATTTT. The J gene is TRBJ1-5, the V gene TRBV15, with D possibly being TRBD1 (5 bases). The length of the CDR3 is 16 residues. Trimming shortened V by 3 bases and J by 5 bases, and 17 bases separated the two germline ends. Germline assignment: CDR1 LNHNV and CDR2 YYDKDF (reference sequence).